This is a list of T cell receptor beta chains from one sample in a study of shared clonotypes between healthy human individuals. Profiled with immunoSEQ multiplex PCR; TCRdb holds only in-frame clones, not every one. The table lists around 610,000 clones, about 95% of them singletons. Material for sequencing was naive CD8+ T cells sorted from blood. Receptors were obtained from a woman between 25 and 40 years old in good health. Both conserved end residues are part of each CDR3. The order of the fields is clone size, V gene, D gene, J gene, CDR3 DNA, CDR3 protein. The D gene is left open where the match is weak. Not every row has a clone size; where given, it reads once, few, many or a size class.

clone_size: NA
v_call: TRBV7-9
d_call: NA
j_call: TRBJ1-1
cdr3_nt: TGTGCCAGCAGCTTAGGTACAGAAGCTTTCTTT
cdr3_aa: CASSLGTEAFF

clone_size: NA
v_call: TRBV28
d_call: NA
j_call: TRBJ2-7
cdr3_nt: TGTGCCAGCAGCTACCTTCCTAAGGACGAGCAGTACTTC
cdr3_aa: CASSYLPKDEQYF

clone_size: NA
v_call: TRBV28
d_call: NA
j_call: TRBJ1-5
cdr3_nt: TGTGCCAGCAGTTCGTCGTTGTGGGGGGCGGAGGGCAATCAGCCCCAGCATTTT
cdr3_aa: CASSSSLWGAEGNQPQHF

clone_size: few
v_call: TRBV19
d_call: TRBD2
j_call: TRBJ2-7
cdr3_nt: TGTGCCAGTAGTATAGCGGGAGGGACCTACGAGCAGTACTTC
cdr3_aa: CASSIAGGTYEQYF

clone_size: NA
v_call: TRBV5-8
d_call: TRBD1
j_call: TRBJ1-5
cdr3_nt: TGTGCCAGCAGCTTAACTCGGACAGGGGCGAGGGCCCAGCATTTT
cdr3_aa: CASSLTRTGARAQHF

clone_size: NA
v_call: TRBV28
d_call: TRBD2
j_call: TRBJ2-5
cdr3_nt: TGTGCCAGCAGCCCGCGGCGGGGGAAAGAGACCCAGTACTTC
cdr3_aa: CASSPRRGKETQYF

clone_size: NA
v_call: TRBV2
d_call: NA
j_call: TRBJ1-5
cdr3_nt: TGTGCCAGCAGTGATCAGGATAGCAATCAGCCCCAGCATTTT
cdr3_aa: CASSDQDSNQPQHF

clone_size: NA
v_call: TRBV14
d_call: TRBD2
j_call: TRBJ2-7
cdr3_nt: TGTGCCAGCAGCCAAGATCCCTTCCGGGAGGGTATATACGAGCAGTACTTC
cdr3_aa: CASSQDPFREGIYEQYF

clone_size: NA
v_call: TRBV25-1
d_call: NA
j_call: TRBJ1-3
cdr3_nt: TGTGCCAGCAGTGAGCCGGCTGGAAACACCATATATTTT
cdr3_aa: CASSEPAGNTIYF

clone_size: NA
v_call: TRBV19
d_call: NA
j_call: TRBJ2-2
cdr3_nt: TGTGCCAGTAGTATAGACGCGGCAGTCGGCGGGGAGCTGTTTTTT
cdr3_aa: CASSIDAAVGGELFF

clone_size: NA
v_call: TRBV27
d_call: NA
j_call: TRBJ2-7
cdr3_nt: TGTGCCAGCAGTCCTTCCCAGGGGCAGCGGTCCTACGAGCAGTACTTC
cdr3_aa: CASSPSQGQRSYEQYF

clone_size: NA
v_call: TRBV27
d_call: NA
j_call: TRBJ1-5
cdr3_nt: TGTGCCAGCAGTGGAACAGGTACTAATCAGCCCCAGCATTTT
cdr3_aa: CASSGTGTNQPQHF

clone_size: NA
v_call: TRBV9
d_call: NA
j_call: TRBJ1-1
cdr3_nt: TGTGCCAGCAAACAGCCCATGAACACTGAAGCTTTCTTT
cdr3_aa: CASKQPMNTEAFF

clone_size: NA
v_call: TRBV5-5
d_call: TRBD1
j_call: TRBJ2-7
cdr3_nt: TGTGCCAGCAGCTTGGAGGACAGGGCGGCCTACGAGCAGTACTTC
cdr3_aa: CASSLEDRAAYEQYF

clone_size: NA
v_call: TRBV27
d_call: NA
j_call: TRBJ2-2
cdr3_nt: TGTGCCAGCAATAAGGCCCCCTCGGAGACCGGGGAGCTGTTTTTT
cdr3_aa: CASNKAPSETGELFF

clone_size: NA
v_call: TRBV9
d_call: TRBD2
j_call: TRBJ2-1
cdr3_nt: TGTGCCAGCAGCGACGGACTAGCGGGAGGTTCCTACAATGAGCAGTTCTTC
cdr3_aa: CASSDGLAGGSYNEQFF

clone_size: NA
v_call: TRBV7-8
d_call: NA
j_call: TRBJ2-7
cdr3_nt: TGTGCCAGCAGCTTAGGGGTTTCCTACGAGCAGTACTTC
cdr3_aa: CASSLGVSYEQYF

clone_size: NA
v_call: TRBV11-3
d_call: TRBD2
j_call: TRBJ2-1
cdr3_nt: TGTGCCAGCAGCTGGCCTAGCGGGAGGGGCTATGAGCAGTTCTTC
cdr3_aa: CASSWPSGRGYEQFF

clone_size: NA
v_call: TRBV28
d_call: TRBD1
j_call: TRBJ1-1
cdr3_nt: TGTGCCAGCAGTTCTAGGACAGGGACCCACACTGAAGCTTTCTTT
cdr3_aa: CASSSRTGTHTEAFF

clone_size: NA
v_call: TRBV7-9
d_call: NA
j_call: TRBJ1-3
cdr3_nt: TGTGCCAGCGAAAACACCATATATTTT
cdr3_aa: CASENTIYF

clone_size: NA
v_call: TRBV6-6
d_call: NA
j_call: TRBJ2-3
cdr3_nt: TGTGCCAGCAGTTATAACCAGGACGGGACAGATACGCAGTATTTT
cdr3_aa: CASSYNQDGTDTQYF

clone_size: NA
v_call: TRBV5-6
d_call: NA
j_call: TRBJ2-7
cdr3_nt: TGTGCCAGCAGCTTGATGGACACTGACTGCGAGCAGTACTTC
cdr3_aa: CASSLMDTDCEQYF

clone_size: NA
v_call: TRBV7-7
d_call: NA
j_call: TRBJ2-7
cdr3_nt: TGTGCCAGCAGCTACGACAGGTTCTACGAGCAGTACTTC
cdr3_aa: CASSYDRFYEQYF

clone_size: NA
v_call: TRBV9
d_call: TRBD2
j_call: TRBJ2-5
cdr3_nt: TGTGCCAGCAGCGTAGAAGGTAGCGGGAGCAACCAAGAGACCCAGTACTTC
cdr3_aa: CASSVEGSGSNQETQYF

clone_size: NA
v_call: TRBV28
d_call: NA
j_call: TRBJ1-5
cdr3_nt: TGTGCCAGCAGTACGGGGGGGGCAGGCAATCAGCCCCAGCATTTT
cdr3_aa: CASSTGGAGNQPQHF

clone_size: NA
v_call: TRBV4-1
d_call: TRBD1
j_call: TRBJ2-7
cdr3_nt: TGCGCCAGCAGCCAAGGATCAGGGGGCTTCTACGAGCAGTACTTC
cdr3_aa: CASSQGSGGFYEQYF

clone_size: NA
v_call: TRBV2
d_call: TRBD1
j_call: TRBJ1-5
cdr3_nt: TGTGCCAGCAGTGAAGGAGGTAGGGGGCTTAGCAATCAGCCCCAGCATTTT
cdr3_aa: CASSEGGRGLSNQPQHF

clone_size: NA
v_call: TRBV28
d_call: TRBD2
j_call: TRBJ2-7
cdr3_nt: TGTGCCAGCAGTTTATCGCCTAGCGGAGCCTACGAGCAGTACTTC
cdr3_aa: CASSLSPSGAYEQYF

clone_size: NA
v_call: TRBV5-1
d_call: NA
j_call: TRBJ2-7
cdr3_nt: TGCGCCAGCAGCTTTACTTCGGGGACCCAGAGGGAGCAGTACTTC
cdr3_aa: CASSFTSGTQREQYF

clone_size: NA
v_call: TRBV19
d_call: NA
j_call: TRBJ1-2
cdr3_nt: TGTGCCAGTAGCCATGGGTCATACTATGGCTACACCTTC
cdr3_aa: CASSHGSYYGYTF

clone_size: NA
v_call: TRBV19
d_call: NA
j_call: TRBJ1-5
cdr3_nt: TGTGCCAGTAGTATTGACGGAACAGGTCAGCCCCAGCATTTT
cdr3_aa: CASSIDGTGQPQHF

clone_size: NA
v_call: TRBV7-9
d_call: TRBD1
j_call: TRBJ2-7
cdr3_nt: TGTGCCAGCAATAGGGACAGGCGTGGCGAGCAGTACTTC
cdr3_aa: CASNRDRRGEQYF

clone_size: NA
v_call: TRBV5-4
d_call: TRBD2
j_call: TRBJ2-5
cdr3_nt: TGTGCCAGCAGCTTGGCGGGACTACAAGAGACCCAGTACTTC
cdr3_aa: CASSLAGLQETQYF

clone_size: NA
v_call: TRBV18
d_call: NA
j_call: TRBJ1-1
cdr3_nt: TGTGCCAGCTCCAACTATGATCGGGTAGCTTTCTTT
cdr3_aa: CASSNYDRVAFF

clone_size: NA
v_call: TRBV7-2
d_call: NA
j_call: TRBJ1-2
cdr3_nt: TGTGCCAGCAGCACCTATCAGGGTTCTGATGGCTACACCTTC
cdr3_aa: CASSTYQGSDGYTF

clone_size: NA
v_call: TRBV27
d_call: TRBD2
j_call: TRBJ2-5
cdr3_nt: TGTGCCAGCAGTTTAATAGCGGGAGGGGTCGAGACCCAGTACTTC
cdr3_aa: CASSLIAGGVETQYF

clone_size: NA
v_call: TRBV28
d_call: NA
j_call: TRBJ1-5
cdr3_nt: TGTGCCAGCAGTTTATCACCAGGGATGGGTCAGCCCCAGCATTTT
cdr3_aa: CASSLSPGMGQPQHF

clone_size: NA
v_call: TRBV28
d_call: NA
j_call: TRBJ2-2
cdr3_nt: TGTGCCAGCAGTCCACCGGGACCATCCTTTGACACCGGGGAGCTGTTTTTT
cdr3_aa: CASSPPGPSFDTGELFF

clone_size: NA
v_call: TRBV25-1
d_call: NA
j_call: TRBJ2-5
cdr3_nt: TGTGCCAGCAGTGAATCTCGGGAGCAGTACTTC
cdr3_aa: CASSESREQYF

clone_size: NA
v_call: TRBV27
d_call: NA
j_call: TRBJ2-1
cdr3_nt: TGTGCCAGCAGCCACAGGGCCCCCTACAATGAGCAGTTCTTC
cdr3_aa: CASSHRAPYNEQFF

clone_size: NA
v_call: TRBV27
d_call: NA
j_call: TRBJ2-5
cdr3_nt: TGTGCCAGCAGTTTGGTGGGGGAAGAGACCCAGTACTTC
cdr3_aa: CASSLVGEETQYF

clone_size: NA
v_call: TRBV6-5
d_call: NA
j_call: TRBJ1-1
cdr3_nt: TGTGCCAGCAGAACCCCGATGGGGCTGAACACTGAAGCTTTCTTT
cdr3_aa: CASRTPMGLNTEAFF

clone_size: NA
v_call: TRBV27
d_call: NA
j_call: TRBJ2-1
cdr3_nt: TGTGCCAGCCGAAAGTGGAGGCCATACAATGAGCAGTTCTTC
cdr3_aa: CASRKWRPYNEQFF

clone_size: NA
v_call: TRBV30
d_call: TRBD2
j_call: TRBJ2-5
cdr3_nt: TGTGCCTGGAACAGCGGGGGCGGGCTGATCTCAGAGACCCAGTACTTC
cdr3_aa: CAWNSGGGLISETQYF

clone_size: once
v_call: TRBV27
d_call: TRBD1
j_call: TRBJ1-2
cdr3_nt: TGTGCCAGCAGTTTATCGGCAGGGGGTAACTATGGCTACACCTTC
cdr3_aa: CASSLSAGGNYGYTF

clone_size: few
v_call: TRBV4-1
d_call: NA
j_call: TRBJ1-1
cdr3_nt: TGCGCCAGCAGCCAAGGTCCACGGAGAGCTTTCTTT
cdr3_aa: CASSQGPRRAFF

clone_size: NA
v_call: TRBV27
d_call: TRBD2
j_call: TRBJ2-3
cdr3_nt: TGTGCCAGCAGCCCCGGGACTAGCGGGAGAGGGGTCACAGATACGCAGTATTTT
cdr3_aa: CASSPGTSGRGVTDTQYF

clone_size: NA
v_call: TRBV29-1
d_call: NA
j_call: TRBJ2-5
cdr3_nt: TGCAGCGTACAGGGTGAAGTGGGAGAGACCCAGTACTTC
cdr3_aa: CSVQGEVGETQYF

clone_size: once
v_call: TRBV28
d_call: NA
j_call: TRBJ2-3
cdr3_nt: TGTGCCAGCAGTTACCCGTCCACAGATACGCAGTATTTT
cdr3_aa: CASSYPSTDTQYF

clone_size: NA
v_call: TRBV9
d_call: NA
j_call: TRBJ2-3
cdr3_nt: TGTGCCAGCGCGGCTAGCACAGATACGCAGTATTTT
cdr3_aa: CASAASTDTQYF

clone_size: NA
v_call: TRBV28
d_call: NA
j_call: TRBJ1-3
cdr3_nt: TGTGCCAGCAGTGTGGACACTTACTCTGGAAACACCATATATTTT
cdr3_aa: CASSVDTYSGNTIYF

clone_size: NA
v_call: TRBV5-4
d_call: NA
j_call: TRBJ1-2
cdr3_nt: TGTGCCAGCAGCTTGCCGGGGTCTGATGGCTACACCTTC
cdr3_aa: CASSLPGSDGYTF